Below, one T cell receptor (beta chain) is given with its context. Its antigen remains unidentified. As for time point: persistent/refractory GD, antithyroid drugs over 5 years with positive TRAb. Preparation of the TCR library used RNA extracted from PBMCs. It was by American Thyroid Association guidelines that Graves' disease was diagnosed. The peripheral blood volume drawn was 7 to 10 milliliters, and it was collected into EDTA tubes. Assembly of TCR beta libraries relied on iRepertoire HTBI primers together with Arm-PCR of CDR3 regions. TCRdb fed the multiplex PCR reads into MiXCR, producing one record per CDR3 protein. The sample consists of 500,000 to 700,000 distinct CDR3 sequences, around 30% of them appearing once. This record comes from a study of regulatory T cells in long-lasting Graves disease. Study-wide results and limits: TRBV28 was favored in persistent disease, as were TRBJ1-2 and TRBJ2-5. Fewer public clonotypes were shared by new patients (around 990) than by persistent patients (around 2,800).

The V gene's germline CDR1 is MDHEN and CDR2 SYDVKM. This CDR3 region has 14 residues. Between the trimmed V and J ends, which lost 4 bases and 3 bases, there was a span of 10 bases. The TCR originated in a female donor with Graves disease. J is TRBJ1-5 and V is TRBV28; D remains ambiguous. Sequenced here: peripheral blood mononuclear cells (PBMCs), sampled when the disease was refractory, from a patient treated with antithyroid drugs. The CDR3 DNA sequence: TGTGCCAGCAGTTGGGGTCTCGACAATCAGCCCCAGCATTTT. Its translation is CASSWGLDNQPQHF. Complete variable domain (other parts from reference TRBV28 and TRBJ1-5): DVKVTQSSRYLVKRTGEKVFLECVQDMDHENMFWYRQDPGLGLRLIYFSYDVKMKEKGDIPEGYSVSREKKERFSLILESASTNQTSMYLCASSWGLDNQPQHFGDGTRLSIL.